These 32 T cell receptor beta chains were all obtained from the same sample, sequenced in a study of blood T cell repertoires in COVID-19. Sequencing used immunoSEQ multiplex PCR; TCRdb keeps in-frame clones, though not all of them. Here the sample spans hundreds of thousands of clones, around 86% being singletons. Sequenced material: PBMCs or T cells enriched from blood (not recorded which). The receptor source for this set is a man aged 35-49 years who had recovered from COVID-19.

This rearrangement joins TRBV29-1 to TRBJ1-1; 8 positions agree with TRBD1. Germline loops: CDR1 SQVTM, CDR2 ANQGSEA. The CDR3 extends over 14 amino acids. The V segment lost 5 bases and the J segment 0 bases; nucleotides outside the gene matches: 5. CDR3: CSVQQGALNTEAFF. Written as DNA, the CDR3 is TGCAGCGTTCAGCAGGGGGCTTTGAACACTGAAGCTTTCTTT.

The gene calls are TRBV28 and TRBJ1-2; D unclear. Between the trimmed V and J ends, which lost 4 bases and 0 bases, there was a span of 6 bases. The CDR3 consists of 13 residues. Germline CDR1 reads MDHEN; CDR2 reads SYDVKM. Here the CDR3 reads CASSYRANYGYTF. In DNA, the CDR3 is TGTGCCAGCAGTTACAGAGCTAACTATGGCTACACCTTC.

This chain uses TRBV5-5 with TRBJ1-6, with D tentatively TRBD1 (5 bases). With 4 bases removed from V and 8 bases from J, the gap between germline ends came to 16 bases. Germline V gene lookup returns CDR1 SGHKS and CDR2 YYEKEE (reference sequence). The CDR3 contains 15 residues. This CDR3 is CASSADTRLHSPLHF. For the CDR3, the DNA is TGTGCCAGCAGCGCGGACACGAGGCTTCATTCACCCCTCCACTTT.

The chain has TRBV7-8 and TRBJ2-1, with TRBD2 matching over 11 bases. Germline V gene sequence: CDR1 SGHVS, CDR2 FQNEAQ. The CDR3 is 17 amino acids. Germline trimming cut 2 bases from V and 0 bases from J; bases unmatched to any gene: 3. CDR3 loop: CASSLLAGGGSYNEQFF. In nucleotides, the CDR3 is TGTGCCAGCAGCTTACTAGCGGGGGGTGGCTCCTACAATGAGCAGTTCTTC. Variable domain in full (rest from reference TRBV7-8 and TRBJ2-1): GAGVSQSPRYKVAKRGQDVALRCDPISGHVSLFWYQQALGQGPEFLTYFQNEAQLDKSGLPSDRFFAERPEGSVSTLKIQRTQQEDSAVYLCASSLLAGGGSYNEQFFGPGTRLTVL.

The chain recombines TRBV28 with TRBJ2-7; 9 bases align to TRBD2. Trimming took 3 bases from V and 2 from J; bases not matched to a gene: 5. The CDR3 has 15 residues. CDR1 and CDR2 from the germline V gene are MDHEN and SYDVKM. CDR3 nucleotide sequence: TGTGCCAGCAGTTTTAGCGCTAGCGGGACCTACGAGCAGTACTTC. It codes for CASSFSASGTYEQYF.

V gene TRBV18 combines with J gene TRBJ1-1, with 12 nucleotides matching TRBD1. J gave up 3 bases and V 3 bases, and 8 bases lay outside the gene matches. The CDR3 sequence is 17 residues long. Germline V gene data show CDR1 as KGHSH and CDR2 as LQKENI. The CDR3 nucleotides are TGTGCCAGCTCACCCGGGACAGGGGGCCAGTCCGACACTGAAGCTTTCTTT. Translating it yields CASSPGTGGQSDTEAFF.

The chain couples TRBV28 to TRBJ1-5, with D tentatively TRBD1 (5 bases). Trimming left V 5 bases short and J 2 bases short, with 22 bases between. The CDR3 extends over 18 amino acids. CDR1 and CDR2 from the germline V gene are MDHEN and SYDVKM. This CDR3 is CASSTWTRPSAGNQPQHF. CDR3 coding DNA: TGTGCCAGCAGTACCTGGACACGACCCTCGGCGGGCAATCAGCCCCAGCATTTT.

This sequence joins TRBV6-5 and TRBJ2-7; TRBD1 is a possible D gene (5 bases). The germline V gene has CDR1 MNHEY and CDR2 SVGAGI. The CDR3 is 13 amino acids. V lost 0 bases and J 10 bases, leaving 13 bases between the germline ends. CDR3 nucleotide sequence: TGTGCCAGCAGTTACTCGATGACAGATGAACAGTACTTC. This sequence encodes CASSYSMTDEQYF.

The chain employs TRBV28 and TRBJ1-5; TRBD1 matches at 8 bases. V dropped 6 bases and J dropped 0; count of bases not matched to a gene: 10. The CDR3 has 17 residues. Germline V gene sequence: CDR1 MDHEN, CDR2 SYDVKM. The CDR3, as DNA: TGTGCCAGCAGACAAACTACCGGGACAGGTAGCAATCAGCCCCAGCATTTT. Amino acid sequence: CASRQTTGTGSNQPQHF.

This chain's CDR3 is CASRQLSGRTGELFF. CDR3 sequence (DNA): TGTGCCAGCAGACAACTCAGCGGGAGGACCGGGGAGCTGTTTTTT. The chain has TRBV7-2 and TRBJ2-2; 9 bases are a match to TRBD2. The germline gives CDR1 SGHTA, CDR2 FQGNSA. This CDR3 has 15 amino acids. V was clipped by 6 bases and J by 5 bases; unmatched bases: 7.

This chain links TRBV28 with TRBJ1-6; D remains ambiguous. The germline V gene has CDR1 MDHEN and CDR2 SYDVKM. This CDR3 has 14 amino acids. V shed 6 bases and J shed 6 bases, with 12 bases lying between them. The CDR3 DNA reads TGTGCCAGCAGCCGACCTGGACTTAATTCACCCCTCCACTTT. Its protein is CASSRPGLNSPLHF.

This chain connects TRBV7-9 to TRBJ1-3; 8 nucleotides match TRBD1. Germline loops: CDR1 SEHNR, CDR2 FQNEAQ (reference sequence). V gave up 4 bases and J gave up 2 bases; unmatched junction bases: 4. This CDR3 contains 15 residues. CDR3: CASSSTQGAGNTIYF. CDR3 DNA sequence: TGTGCCAGCAGCTCTACACAGGGGGCTGGAAACACCATATATTTT.

CDR3 residues: CAPSGGAAETQYF. CDR3 DNA: TGTGCCCCTAGCGGGGGGGCCGCGGAGACCCAGTACTTC. V gene TRBV24-1 combines with J gene TRBJ2-5; TRBD2 matches at 12 bases. This CDR3 has 13 amino acids. Trimming at V came to 12 bases and at J to 5 bases, leaving 6 bases not matched to a gene. The germline V gene encodes CDR1 KGHDR and CDR2 SFDVKD.

The rearrangement links TRBV27 to TRBJ2-1, with TRBD2 matching over 9 bases. The CDR3 length is 12 residues. Germline V CDR1 and CDR2: MNHEY, SMNVEV (reference sequence). With 10 bases clipped from V and 5 bases from J, the junction kept 3 bases outside the gene matches. CDR3 DNA sequence: TGTGCCACTAGCGGGACTCACAATGAGCAGTTCTTC. It translates to CATSGTHNEQFF.

The rearrangement uses TRBV29-1 and TRBJ1-1; D might be TRBD1 (5 bases). The CDR3 spans 13 residues. V was cut by 7 bases and J by 1 base, with 13 bases left in between. The germline V gene has CDR1 SQVTM and CDR2 ANQGSEA. DNA for the CDR3: TGCAGCGCCGCAGCTAGGGGGAACACTGAAGCTTTCTTT. Its protein product is CSAAARGNTEAFF.

This chain links TRBV5-4 with TRBJ1-1, with 8 nucleotides matching TRBD1. CDR1 and CDR2 (germline): SGHNT, YYREEE (reference sequence). The CDR3 is made up of 14 amino acids. Trimming removed 5 bases from V and 5 bases from J; junction bases left unmatched: 8. CDR3 nucleotide sequence: TGTGCCAGCAGACGAGGACAGGGAAGAACTGAAGCTTTCTTT. This gives the protein CASRRGQGRTEAFF.

The chain is built from TRBV15 and TRBJ2-7; 8 bases agree with TRBD2. Germline V lookup: CDR1 LNHNV, CDR2 YYDKDF (reference sequence). V shed 1 base, J shed 2 bases, and the junction held 4 bases outside the gene matches. This CDR3 contains 15 residues. The CDR3 is CATSRGVAGPYEQYF. The DNA of the CDR3 is TGTGCCACCAGCAGAGGAGTAGCGGGGCCCTACGAGCAGTACTTC.

The chain has TRBV11-3 and TRBJ2-7; 8 nucleotides line up with TRBD2. CDR1 is SGHNT, CDR2 YENEEA, per germline. There are 14 residues in the CDR3. V lost 4 bases, J lost 5 bases, and 7 bases stayed unmatched. The CDR3: CASSSGAGGNEQYF. The CDR3 DNA is TGTGCCAGCAGCTCGGGGGCGGGAGGCAACGAGCAGTACTTC.

The rearrangement uses TRBV9 and TRBJ2-5, with TRBD2 matching over 7 bases. Germline V gene lookup returns CDR1 SGDLS and CDR2 YYNGEE. The CDR3 totals 15 residues. With V trimmed by 0 bases and J by 1 base, 3 bases remained unmatched. CDR3 amino acids: CASSVGGGLQETQYF. CDR3 nucleotides: TGTGCCAGCAGCGTAGGCGGGGGTCTCCAAGAGACCCAGTACTTC.

The chain couples TRBV5-1 to TRBJ2-3; the match to TRBD2 covers 15 bases. The germline V gene has CDR1 SGHRS and CDR2 YFSETQ. V gave up 4 bases and J gave up 2 bases; unmatched junction bases: 5. CDR3 length: 17 residues. The CDR3 here is CASSPWTSGRVTDTQYF. Here the CDR3 DNA reads TGCGCCAGCAGCCCATGGACTAGCGGGAGGGTCACAGATACGCAGTATTTT.

The genes are TRBV28 and TRBJ1-4; D may be TRBD1 (6 bases). V was shortened by 5 bases and J by 6 bases, with 16 bases between the two germline ends. CDR1 is MDHEN and CDR2 is SYDVKM in the germline V gene. The CDR3 covers 15 residues. CDR3 DNA sequence: TGTGCCAGCAGTGGTTCACAGGGTTGGGATGAAAAACTGTTTTTT. It specifies CASSGSQGWDEKLFF.

In its sample, this clone was seen once. J is TRBJ2-5 and V is TRBV9, with TRBD2 matching 7 bases. V shed 4 bases and J 4 bases; nucleotides not matched to a gene: 7. CDR1 is SGDLS and CDR2 is YYNGEE in the germline V gene. The CDR3 sequence is 14 residues long. The CDR3 sequence: CASSRGLVTETQYF. The CDR3 bases are TGTGCCAGCAGCCGTGGACTAGTTACAGAGACCCAGTACTTC.

The V gene is TRBV11-2, the J gene TRBJ2-1; a weak D match, TRBD1 (5 bases). CDR1 is SGHAT, CDR2 FQNNGV, per germline. The V end lost 0 bases, the J end lost 6 bases, and 12 bases lay between the germline ends. The CDR3 contains 15 residues. CDR3 protein: CASSLDPGRANEQFF. The DNA for the CDR3 is TGTGCCAGCAGCTTAGATCCCGGCAGGGCCAATGAGCAGTTCTTC. Variable domain in full (rest from reference TRBV11-2 and TRBJ2-1): EAGVAQSPRYKIIEKRQSVAFWCNPISGHATLYWYQQILGQGPKLLIQFQNNGVVDDSQLPKDRFSAERLKGVDSTLKIQPAKLEDSAVYLCASSLDPGRANEQFFGPGTRLTVL.

The chain couples TRBV15 to TRBJ2-7; D is uncertain. The CDR3 consists of 15 residues. Trimming removed 4 bases at V and 0 bases at J, with 13 bases between. Germline V gives CDR1 LNHNV, CDR2 YYDKDF (reference sequence). The CDR3 region is CATSTGGISSYEQYF. CDR3 sequence (DNA): TGTGCCACCAGCACCGGCGGAATCAGCTCCTACGAGCAGTACTTC.

The genes are TRBV6-5 and TRBJ1-1; unclear D gene. Trimming removed 2 bases from V and 4 bases from J, with 11 bases in between. Germline V lookup: CDR1 MNHEY, CDR2 SVGAGI. The CDR3 has 14 residues. The DNA for the CDR3 is TGTGCCAGCAGTTACACCCTAAGCTCCACTGAAGCTTTCTTT. Translating it yields CASSYTLSSTEAFF.

In DNA, the CDR3 is TGTGCCAGCAGCTTTCAGGGCAGCAATCAGCCCCAGCATTTT. Its translation: CASSFQGSNQPQHF. The chain couples TRBV5-4 to TRBJ1-5; TRBD1 might be the D (5 bases). The CDR3 has 14 residues. Trimming pared 2 bases from V and 1 base from J, leaving 7 bases between. Germline CDR1 and CDR2: SGHNT and YYREEE (reference sequence).

This clone was seen more than once but under ten times. The chain links TRBV5-8 to TRBJ1-1, with TRBD1 identical over 7 bases. The V gene's germline CDR1 is SGHTS and CDR2 YDEGEE. V trimming: 7 bases; J trimming: 6 bases; junction bases outside the gene matches: 6. This CDR3 has 12 residues. CDR3 residues: CASDPRGPEAFF. As DNA, the CDR3 is TGTGCCAGCGACCCGAGGGGGCCTGAAGCTTTCTTT.

The chain has TRBV19 and TRBJ2-7; 9 nucleotides agree with TRBD1. The CDR3 is 15 amino acids. CDR1 LNHDA and CDR2 SQIVND come from the germline V gene (reference sequence). Trimming cost V 6 bases and J 6 bases; bases outside gene matches: 12. The CDR3 here is CASRRTGTGSSEQYF. CDR3 coding DNA: TGTGCCAGTAGACGAACCGGGACAGGGTCGAGCGAGCAGTACTTC. The variable domain in full, completed from reference TRBV19 and TRBJ2-7, reads DGGITQSPKYLFRKEGQNVTLSCEQNLNHDAMYWYRQDPGQGLRLIYYSQIVNDFQKGDIAEGYSVSREKKESFPLTVTSAQKNPTAFYLCASRRTGTGSSEQYFGPGTRLTVT.

The chain employs TRBV5-1 and TRBJ1-4; 10 nucleotides agree with TRBD1. Looked up from germline, CDR1 is SGHRS and CDR2 is YFSETQ. The CDR3 length is 15 residues. V dropped 4 bases and J dropped 8; count of bases not matched to a gene: 8. CDR3 coding DNA: TGCGCCAGCAGCATGCCCGGGACAGGGGCCGAAAAACTGTTTTTT. Encoded protein: CASSMPGTGAEKLFF.

The chain joins TRBV11-3 to TRBJ2-1; TRBD1 matches at 9 bases. This CDR3 contains 16 residues. Germline CDR1 SGHNT, CDR2 YENEEA. Trimming at V came to 0 bases and at J to 5 bases, leaving 5 bases not matched to a gene. As DNA, the CDR3 is TGTGCCAGCAGCTTAGATACCGGGACAGGGAACAATGAGCAGTTCTTC. Protein product: CASSLDTGTGNNEQFF.

This clone came up once. J is TRBJ2-7 and V is TRBV27; TRBD1 might be the D (8 bases). Trimming shortened V by 2 bases and J by 2 bases, and 13 bases separated the two germline ends. Germline V gene lookup returns CDR1 MNHEY and CDR2 SMNVEV (reference sequence). The CDR3 runs 15 residues. CDR3 in amino acids: CASSLGEGQAYEQYF. For the CDR3, the DNA is TGTGCCAGCAGTTTAGGGGAGGGACAGGCCTACGAGCAGTACTTC.

This chain connects TRBV27 to TRBJ1-1; 8 nucleotides agree with TRBD1. V was clipped by 3 bases and J by 4 bases; unmatched bases: 7. Germline V lookup: CDR1 MNHEY, CDR2 SMNVEV (reference sequence). CDR3 size: 15 residues. The CDR3 loop is CASSLAGTGGTEAFF. The CDR3 region has the DNA TGTGCCAGCAGTTTGGCCGGGACAGGAGGCACTGAAGCTTTCTTT.